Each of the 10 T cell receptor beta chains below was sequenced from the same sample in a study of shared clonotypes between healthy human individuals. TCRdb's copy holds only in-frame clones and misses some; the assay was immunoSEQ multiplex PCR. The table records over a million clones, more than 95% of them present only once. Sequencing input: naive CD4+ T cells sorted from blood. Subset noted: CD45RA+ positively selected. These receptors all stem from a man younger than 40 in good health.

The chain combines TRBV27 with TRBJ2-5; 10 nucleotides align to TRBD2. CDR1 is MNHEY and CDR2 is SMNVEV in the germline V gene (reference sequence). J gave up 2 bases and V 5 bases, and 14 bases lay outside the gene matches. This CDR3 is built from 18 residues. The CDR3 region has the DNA TGTGCCAGCAGTCCCATCCTAGCGGGAGTTCGGAATCAAGAGACCCAGTACTTC. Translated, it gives CASSPILAGVRNQETQYF.

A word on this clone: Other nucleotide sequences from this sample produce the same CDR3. The CDR3 region is CASSPRGDQPQHF. CDR3 DNA sequence: TGTGCCAGCTCACCTAGAGGGGATCAGCCCCAGCATTTT. V gene TRBV18 combines with J gene TRBJ1-5, with D maybe TRBD1 (5 bases). Germline V gives CDR1 KGHSH, CDR2 LQKENI. Trimming stripped 3 bases from V and 5 bases from J, with 8 bases between. This CDR3 spans 13 amino acids.

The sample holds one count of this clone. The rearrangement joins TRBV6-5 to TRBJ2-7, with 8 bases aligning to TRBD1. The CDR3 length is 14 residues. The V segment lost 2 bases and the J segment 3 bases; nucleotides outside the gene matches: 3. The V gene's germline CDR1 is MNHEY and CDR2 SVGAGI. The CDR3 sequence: CASSYQDRDYEQYF. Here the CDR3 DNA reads TGTGCCAGCAGTTACCAGGACAGGGACTACGAGCAGTACTTC.

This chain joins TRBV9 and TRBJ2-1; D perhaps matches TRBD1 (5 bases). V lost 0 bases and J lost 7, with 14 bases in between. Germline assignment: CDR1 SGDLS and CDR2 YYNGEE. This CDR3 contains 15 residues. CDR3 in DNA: TGTGCCAGCAGCGTAGAGGGCAGGGCCGAAAATGAGCAGTTCTTC. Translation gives CASSVEGRAENEQFF.

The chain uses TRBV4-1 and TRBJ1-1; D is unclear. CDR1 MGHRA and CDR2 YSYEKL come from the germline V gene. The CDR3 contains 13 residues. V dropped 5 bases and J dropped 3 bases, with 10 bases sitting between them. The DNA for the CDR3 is TGCGCCAGCAGCTCTACAGCGTACACTGAAGCTTTCTTT. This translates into CASSSTAYTEAFF.

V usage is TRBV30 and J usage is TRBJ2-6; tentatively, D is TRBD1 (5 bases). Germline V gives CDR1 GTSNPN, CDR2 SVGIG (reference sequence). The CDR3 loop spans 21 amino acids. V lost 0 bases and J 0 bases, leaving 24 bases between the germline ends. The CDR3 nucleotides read TGTGCCTGGAGTGTATGGTGGATTGTTACAGGTGATAACTCTGGGGCCAACGTCCTGACTTTC. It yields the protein CAWSVWWIVTGDNSGANVLTF.

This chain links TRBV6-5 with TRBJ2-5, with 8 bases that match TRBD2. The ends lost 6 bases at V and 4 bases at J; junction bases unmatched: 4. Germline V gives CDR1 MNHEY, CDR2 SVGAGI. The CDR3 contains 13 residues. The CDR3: CASRRRGGETQYF. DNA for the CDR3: TGTGCCAGCAGGCGCCGGGGGGGAGAGACCCAGTACTTC.

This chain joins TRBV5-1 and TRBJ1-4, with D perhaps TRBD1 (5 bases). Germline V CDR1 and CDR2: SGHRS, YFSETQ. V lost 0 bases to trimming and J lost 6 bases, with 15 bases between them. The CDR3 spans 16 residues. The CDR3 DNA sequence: TGCGCCAGCAGCTTGGATATTGGGACCGTCCATGAAAAACTGTTTTTT. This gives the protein CASSLDIGTVHEKLFF.

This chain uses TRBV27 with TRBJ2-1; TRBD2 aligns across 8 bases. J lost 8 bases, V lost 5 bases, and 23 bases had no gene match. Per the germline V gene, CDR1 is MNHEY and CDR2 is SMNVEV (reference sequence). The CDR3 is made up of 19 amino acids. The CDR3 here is CASSPSVGPGTRIEYEQFF. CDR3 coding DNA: TGTGCCAGCAGTCCCAGCGTCGGGCCCGGGACTAGAATTGAATATGAGCAGTTCTTC.

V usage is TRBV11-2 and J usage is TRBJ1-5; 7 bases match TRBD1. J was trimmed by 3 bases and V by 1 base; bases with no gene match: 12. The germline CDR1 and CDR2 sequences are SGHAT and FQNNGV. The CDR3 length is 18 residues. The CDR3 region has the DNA TGTGCCAGCAGCTTAGCTGTTAGGCGGCAGGGGGACAATCAGCCCCAGCATTTT. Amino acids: CASSLAVRRQGDNQPQHF.